These T cell receptor beta chains were read from a single sample in a study of cytomegalovirus exposure and HLA in healthy donors. Repertoires were generated with immunoSEQ multiplex PCR, while TCRdb's copy carries only in-frame clones and drops some. Of 200,000 or so clones listed, about 90% are singletons. The sample taken for sequencing was PBMCs. The receptors come from a woman aged 18 to 35 in good health and CMV-seronegative. Each CDR3 is given with its conserved first and last residue. Each record gives: clone size, D gene, J gene, V gene, CDR3 DNA, CDR3 protein. The D gene is left open where the match is weak. Not all rows give a size; the values are once, few, many and, for expanded clones, a class.

NA NA TRBJ2-5 TRBV5-4 TGTGCCAGCGGCCAGGAGACCCAGTACTTC CASGQETQYF
NA TRBD2 TRBJ2-3 TRBV7-7 TGTGCCAGCAGCCAGGGACTAGCGGGGACAGATACGCAGTATTTT CASSQGLAGTDTQYF
NA TRBD1 TRBJ2-5 TRBV18 TGTGCCAGCTCCCAGTCGGACAGGGCGCGCCAAGAGACCCAGTACTTC CASSQSDRARQETQYF
NA TRBD1 TRBJ2-7 TRBV27 TGTGCCCGATCCAGGGGGAGAACCTACGAGCAGTACTTC CARSRGRTYEQYF
few NA TRBJ1-3 TRBV5-1 TGCGCCAGCAAGATAGGGGGGGCGTCGGGAAACACCATATATTTT CASKIGGASGNTIYF
NA NA TRBJ1-5 TRBV5-6 TGTGCCAGCAGCTTGGGTCGTTTCAATCAGCCCCAGCATTTT CASSLGRFNQPQHF
once NA TRBJ1-3 TRBV7-8 TGTGCCAGCAGTCAGGGGCCCTGGCAGTTCGGAAACACCATATATTTT CASSQGPWQFGNTIYF
NA TRBD1 TRBJ2-3 TRBV6-1 TGTGCCAGCAGTGAAGGGGACAGTACAGATACGCAGTATTTT CASSEGDSTDTQYF
NA NA TRBJ1-1 TRBV7-9 TGTGCCAGCAGCTCCATGGGGGGGGGTGGCACTGAAGCTTTCTTT CASSSMGGGGTEAFF
NA TRBD2 TRBJ2-1 TRBV7-6 TGTGCCAGCAGCTCGAAACTAGCGGGAGGTGTGTATGAGCAGTTCTTC CASSSKLAGGVYEQFF
NA TRBD1 TRBJ1-1 TRBV6-1 TGTGCCAGCAGTGAAGCTGGCGACAGGGTGTTTGAAGCTTTCTTT CASSEAGDRVFEAFF
NA NA TRBJ1-1 TRBV30 TGTGCCTGGATCACACCAACATCCATGAACACTGAAGCTTTCTTT CAWITPTSMNTEAFF
once NA TRBJ1-5 TRBV6-5 TGTGCCAGCAGTTTGCGAGGAGGCAATTTGCCCCAGCATTTT CASSLRGGNLPQHF
NA NA TRBJ2-7 TRBV10-3 TGTGCCATCAGTGAACCGGGACACCTCGTCCAGTACTTC CAISEPGHLVQYF
NA NA TRBJ2-1 TRBV25-1 TGTGCCAGCAGTGAATATACGGGGATCAATGAGCAGTTCTTC CASSEYTGINEQFF
NA TRBD1 TRBJ1-4 TRBV7-8 TGTGCCAGCAGCTCCCAGGGGGTTGAAAAACTGTTTTTT CASSSQGVEKLFF
once TRBD1 TRBJ1-5 TRBV6-4 TGTGCCAGCAGTGACCGGGACAGGGGTCCGGTGGGCAATCAGCCCCAGCATTTT CASSDRDRGPVGNQPQHF
once NA TRBJ1-4 TRBV27 TGTGCCAGCAGTTTGGGACACTACAGAGGAAATGAAAAACTGTTTTTT CASSLGHYRGNEKLFF
NA TRBD1 TRBJ1-1 TRBV7-3 TGTGCCAGCAGCTTAACAACGTGGGGACAGGGGAGTTCCACTGAAGCTTTCTTT CASSLTTWGQGSSTEAFF
NA NA TRBJ2-2 TRBV19 TGTGCCAGTCGAGTACAGGGCCCCACCGGGGAGCTGTTTTTT CASRVQGPTGELFF
NA TRBD1 TRBJ2-7 TRBV29-1 TGCAGCGCTGGACAGGGTCTCTCCTACGAGCAGTACTTC CSAGQGLSYEQYF
NA NA TRBJ2-3 TRBV27 TGTGCCAGCAGTTTCTATTTAGGGGGCGGGAGGCGGAGCACAGATACGCAGTATTTT CASSFYLGGGRRSTDTQYF
NA NA TRBJ2-2 TRBV5-1 TGCGCCAGCAGCTTGACTGGCGGTAGCCTCGCCGGGGAGCTGTTTTTT CASSLTGGSLAGELFF
NA NA TRBJ1-1 TRBV10-3 TGTGCCATCACTCGAGGAAGGGAGACTGAAGCTTTCTTT CAITRGRETEAFF
NA TRBD1 TRBJ2-7 TRBV7-9 TGTGCCAGCAGCTTAGCCACAGGGGGCAACGAGCAGTACTTC CASSLATGGNEQYF
NA NA TRBJ2-7 TRBV2 TGTGCCAGCAGAGCCGGGACTGAAACCTACGAGCAGTACTTC CASRAGTETYEQYF
NA NA TRBJ1-4 TRBV7-6 TGTGCCAGCAGCTTAGAATTGGGGGCGGGTGAAAAACTGTTTTTT CASSLELGAGEKLFF
once TRBD1 TRBJ1-5 TRBV27 TGTGCCAGCAGTCTTGCAGGGGGTCAGCCCCAGCATTTT CASSLAGGQPQHF